These 7 T cell receptor beta chains originate from one sample sequenced in a study of cytomegalovirus exposure and HLA in healthy donors. Repertoires were generated with immunoSEQ multiplex PCR, while TCRdb's copy carries only in-frame clones and drops some. Seen here are a few hundred thousand clones, approximately 88% observed once, and the top ten hold about 0.86%. Sequencing input: PBMCs. These TCRs come from a woman under 30 in good health and CMV-seronegative.

The rearrangement joins TRBV19 to TRBJ1-2; 7 nucleotides match TRBD1. The CDR3 loop spans 15 amino acids. V was pared by 3 bases and J by 4 bases, with 8 bases of the junction left unmatched. Germline V lookup: CDR1 LNHDA, CDR2 SQIVND (reference sequence). CDR3 in DNA: TGTGCCAGTAGTATGGGGACAGACGCCAGCTATGGCTACACCTTC. Translating it yields CASSMGTDASYGYTF.

The V gene is TRBV4-3, the J gene TRBJ1-3; no firm D call. Germline V lookup: CDR1 LGHNA, CDR2 YSLEER. This CDR3 contains 15 residues. V was trimmed by 1 base and J by 0 bases, leaving 7 bases between them. The CDR3 region is CASSQGLLSGNTIYF. The CDR3 coding sequence is TGCGCCAGCAGCCAAGGGCTCCTCTCTGGAAACACCATATATTTT.

CDR3 DNA: TGTGCCAGCAACTCCCGTCGGACAGACTATGGCTACACCTTC. Translation: CASNSRRTDYGYTF. The chain is built from TRBV13 and TRBJ1-2; TRBD1 might be the D (6 bases). This CDR3 has 14 amino acids. V was shortened by 7 bases and J by 3 bases, with 15 bases between the two germline ends. Germline loops: CDR1 PRHDT, CDR2 FYEKMQ (reference sequence).

On this clone itself: Other DNA sequences from this sample encode an identical CDR3 as well. The V call is TRBV27, the J call TRBJ2-1; D remains unclear. V shed 0 bases and J shed 3 bases, with 3 bases lying between them. CDR1 and CDR2 (germline): MNHEY, SMNVEV (reference sequence). This CDR3 spans 13 amino acids. CDR3 protein: CASSLSSYNEQFF. CDR3 DNA sequence: TGTGCCAGCAGTTTATCGAGCTACAATGAGCAGTTCTTC.

The chain carries TRBV5-4 and TRBJ2-1; 11 positions match TRBD2. V was pared by 2 bases and J by 0 bases, with 10 bases of the junction left unmatched. The CDR3 totals 19 residues. Germline V gene data show CDR1 as SGHNT and CDR2 as YYREEE (reference sequence). In nucleotides, the CDR3 is TGTGCCAGCAGCTTCGATGTTGCGACTAGCGGGATCTCCTACAATGAGCAGTTCTTC. Protein: CASSFDVATSGISYNEQFF.

This clone was seen a few times. J is TRBJ1-2 and V is TRBV28; D not certain. CDR3 length: 11 amino acids. Trimming took 7 bases from V and 10 from J, leaving 13 bases between them. CDR1 is MDHEN and CDR2 is SYDVKM in the germline V gene. The DNA for the CDR3 is TGTGCCAGCATCTCGCGGTGGAACTACACCTTC. Protein sequence: CASISRWNYTF.

The genes are TRBV28 and TRBJ2-7; 10 nucleotides match TRBD1. CDR1 is MDHEN, CDR2 SYDVKM, per germline. Trimming removed 1 base from V and 3 bases from J; junction bases left unmatched: 3. The length of the CDR3 is 15 residues. The CDR3 is CASSLSGTGDYEQYF. CDR3 nucleotides: TGTGCCAGCAGTTTATCCGGGACAGGGGACTACGAGCAGTACTTC.